This entry is about one T cell receptor (beta chain). This clonotype was counted between two and nine times. Its antigen is still unknown. No base quality values were provided; no much bigger clone lies one nucleotide off. Library generation was performed with RT-PCR. For sequencing, an Illumina HiSeq 2500 was employed. TCRdb trimmed the raw reads at Q25, called clones with MiXCR and kept productive beta chains. Here each entry gathers all rows of one CDR3 protein and keeps the most common genes and DNA. In this sample the table shows hundreds of thousands of distinct CDR3 sequences, under 9% of which occur a single time. The top ten clones comprise around 13% of the sample. The data derive from a study of response to subunit inactivated influenza vaccine listed by TCRdb under 2018. Broadly, across the study: The study used deep quantitative T cell receptor repertoire profiling to track responses to a trivalent subunit inactivated influenza vaccine.

Here is what the overall study found, with its caveats: The authors suggested that each seasonal influenza vaccination may recruit only a limited number of new T cells.

CDR1 is given as DFQATT and CDR2 as SNEGSKA, both from the germline V gene (reference sequence). Germline trimming: 5 bases from V, 0 bases from J; junction bases outside gene matches: 3. Reading from cysteine to phenylalanine, the CDR3 counts 14 amino acids. Of all the DNA, just the CDR3 is kept, 42 bases in frame from base 1. This TCR was sampled from a man aged 50-75 years who received an inactivated influenza vaccine. Donor details come from another sample of the same person, matched by shared clones. This sequence uses TRBV20-1 and TRBJ2-2, with 7 bases aligning to TRBD1. This sample comprised PBMCs from blood, obtained around 25 months after vaccination. For the CDR3, the sequence is CSAADRANTGELFF. The DNA reads TGCAGTGCTGCAGACAGGGCGAACACCGGGGAGCTGTTTTTT.